The rows below give T cell receptor beta chains drawn from one sample of a study of early T cells in non-severe SARS-CoV-2 infection. MiXCR was run by TCRdb on the 5' RACE reads, yielding one entry per CDR3 protein. This sample has 20,000 to 30,000 distinct CDR3 sequences; around 4% occur once, and the top ten carry more than 15%. Sequenced: whole blood. These receptors came from an adult who was a healthcare worker with PCR-confirmed SARS-CoV-2 infection or an uninfected control (not recorded which). Each CDR3 is given with its conserved first and last residue. D genes are given only for firm matches. Only part of the rows carry a size: once, few, many, or a class if the clone is expanded.

>many|15|NA|TRBV6-6|TRBJ1-1
CASSYSKVRNTEAFF
TGTGCCAGCAGTTACTCGAAGGTACGGAACACTGAAGCTTTCTTT
>many|13|NA|TRBV10-1|TRBJ1-2
CASSAGSNYGYTF
TGCGCCAGCAGTGCAGGGTCGAACTATGGCTACACCTTC
>many|14|NA|TRBV7-8|TRBJ2-3
CASSLRAATDTQYF
TGTGCCAGCAGCTTAAGGGCGGCAACAGATACGCAGTATTTT
>NA|12|NA|TRBV6-6|TRBJ2-2
CASTLGAGELFF
TGTGCCAGCACTCTGGGGGCCGGGGAGCTGTTTTTT
>many|11|NA|TRBV20-1|TRBJ2-7
CSARESYEQYF
TGCAGTGCTAGAGAATCCTACGAGCAGTACTTC
>few|13|NA|TRBV10-2|TRBJ2-2
CATLGVRPGELFF
TGCGCCACCCTCGGGGTTCGTCCCGGGGAGCTGTTTTTT
>NA|14|NA|TRBV6-1|TRBJ1-1
CASSEHKGNTEAFF
TGTGCCAGCAGTGAACACAAAGGGAACACTGAAGCTTTCTTT
>many|17|NA|TRBV12-2|TRBJ1-2
CASRLSSFVQVPYGYTF
TGTGCAAGTCGCTTATCTTCGTTCGTCCAGGTCCCCTATGGCTACACCTTC
>many|13|NA|TRBV28|TRBJ1-4
CASSPPGQGKLFF
TGTGCCAGCAGTCCTCCGGGACAAGGAAAACTGTTTTTT
>many|13|NA|TRBV11-2|TRBJ1-6
CASSLTANSPLHF
TGTGCCAGCAGCTTAACGGCCAATTCACCCCTCCACTTT
>NA|16|TRBD2|TRBV7-2|TRBJ2-7
CASSRLLAGGPHEQYF
TGTGCCAGCAGCCGATTACTAGCGGGGGGGCCACACGAGCAGTACTTC
>many|12|NA|TRBV30|TRBJ2-7
CAWSTTPYEQYF
TGTGCCTGGAGTACTACCCCCTACGAGCAGTACTTC
>medium-sized|16|NA|TRBV6-2/TRBV6-3|TRBJ1-5
CASSYGQAAPNQPQHF
TGTGCCAGCAGTTACGGCCAAGCGGCCCCCAATCAGCCCCAGCATTTT
>NA|15|NA|TRBV7-2|TRBJ1-3
CASSLPAFSGNTIYF
TGTGCCAGCAGCTTACCAGCGTTCTCTGGAAACACCATATATTTT
>many|14|TRBD2|TRBV6-5|TRBJ2-3
CASTPRGGRNTQYF
TGTGCCAGCACCCCCCGCGGGGGGAGGAATACGCAGTATTTT
>many|17|NA|TRBV9|TRBJ2-6
CASSPQGGGAGANVLTF
TGTGCCAGCAGCCCCCAAGGAGGAGGGGCCGGGGCCAACGTCCTGACTTTC
>many|12|NA|TRBV28|TRBJ1-1
CASMTGRAEAFF
TGTGCCAGCATGACTGGACGGGCTGAAGCTTTCTTT
>medium-sized|13|NA|TRBV12-3/TRBV12-4|TRBJ1-1
CASSKTPNTEAFF
TGTGCCAGCAGTAAGACACCGAACACTGAAGCTTTCTTT